These 2 T cell receptor beta chains came from one sample sequenced in a study of T cell repertoires in cytomegalovirus infection (dated by TCRdb to about 2019). For these receptors, no antigen is known. Reading the label with the study, this specimen's treatment or condition is: in vitro stimulation with specific CMV peptide epitopes to enrich CMV-specific T cells. TCRdb shows the sequencer as Illumina HiSeq 1500. The raw public reads went through TCRdb reprocessing: fastp at Q25, MiXCR clone calling, in-frame beta chains kept. A single entry per CDR3 protein holds the most common genes and DNA from its merged rows. This sample holds approximately 500,000 distinct CDR3 sequences; 25% to 35% were observed only once. The ten most abundant clones make up about 17% of the sample. The specimen was cultured PBMCs, collected from culture after CMV antigen stimulation. The receptors originated from a human donor in good health (CMV status not recorded). Some clones in this sample may be carry-over from other donors' samples.

This clonotype showed up many times. The chain couples TRBV7-2 to TRBJ1-6, with TRBD1 matching 8 bases. CDR1 and CDR2 from the germline V gene are SGHTA and FQGNSA. With V trimmed by 4 bases and J by 10 bases, 9 bases remained unmatched. The CDR3 is made up of 15 amino acids. This CDR3 is CASSSGQGGSSPLHF. The CDR3 bases are TGTGCCAGCAGCTCAGGACAGGGAGGGAGCTCACCCCTCCACTTT.

The chain couples TRBV6-2 or TRBV6-3 to TRBJ2-7, with no clear D. This CDR3 comprises 11 residues. CDR1 and CDR2 from the germline V gene are MNHEY and SVGEGT. The V and J ends lost 5 bases and 7 bases respectively, with 9 bases between them. The CDR3 protein is CASSTQTEQYV. As DNA, the CDR3 is TGTGCCAGCAGTACCCAGACAGAGCAGTACGTC.